The 7 T cell receptor beta chains below come from one sample, sequenced in a study of human T cells and chemical hapten exposure. The time point is: patch test 1, 2 weeks after DPC sensitization. The treatment denotes: therapeutic diphenylcyclopropenone sensitization with weekly scalp DPC. A single record per CDR3 protein comes from TCRdb applying MiXCR to the RACE reads. The data contain some 80,000 distinct CDR3 sequences, about 10% of them seen just once; the ten biggest clones take up about 4.2%. The material sequenced was whole blood, taken in connection with sensitization to the hapten diphenylcyclopropenone (DPC). The receptors were sampled from a woman aged 50 to 65 with alopecia areata. Some clones in this sample may be carry-over from other donors' samples.

The chain has TRBV27 and TRBJ2-7, with 7 bases fitting TRBD1. Looked up from germline, CDR1 is MNHEY and CDR2 is SMNVEV (reference sequence). This CDR3 has 15 residues. Trimming cost V 3 bases and J 9 bases; bases outside gene matches: 14. The CDR3 here is CASSFSGTDFYRQYF. The CDR3 region has the DNA TGTGCCAGCAGTTTTTCCGGGACAGACTTTTACAGGCAGTACTTC.

This clonotype was seen ten or more times. The chain carries TRBV9 and TRBJ1-5; D is ambiguous. Trimming stripped 7 bases from V and 0 bases from J, with 11 bases between. CDR1 is SGDLS, CDR2 YYNGEE, per germline. This CDR3 comprises 14 residues. CDR3 loop: CASGRLDSNQPQHF. CDR3 in DNA: TGTGCCAGCGGGCGACTCGATAGCAATCAGCCCCAGCATTTT.

V is TRBV10-2 and J is TRBJ2-7; possibly TRBD1 or TRBD2 for D (5 bases each). Germline V gene sequence: CDR1 WSHSY, CDR2 SAAADI. CDR3 length: 14 residues. V was pared by 6 bases and J by 2 bases, with 14 bases between. CDR3 in DNA: TGCGCCAGCAGCACCGGGACGACCCCCTACGAGCAGTACTTC. Protein sequence: CASSTGTTPYEQYF.

Many counts were recorded for this clonotype. This rearrangement joins TRBV6-5 to TRBJ2-7, with D tentatively TRBD2 (6 bases). Germline lookup yields CDR1 MNHEY and CDR2 SVGAGI. The CDR3 loop spans 14 amino acids. Trimming shortened V by 7 bases and J by 0 bases, and 13 bases separated the two germline ends. In DNA, the CDR3 is TGTGCCAGCACCCGGGACTTGAGCTCCTACGAGCAGTACTTC. Translated: CASTRDLSSYEQYF.

The chain carries TRBV5-1 and TRBJ2-2; weak D call: TRBD2 (6 bases). V dropped 2 bases and J dropped 3 bases, with 14 bases sitting between them. Germline lookup yields CDR1 SGHRS and CDR2 YFSETQ. This CDR3 contains 16 residues. The DNA for the CDR3 is TGCGCCAGCAGCTTCGAGGGACTCGGACACACCGGGGAGCTGTTTTTT. Protein sequence: CASSFEGLGHTGELFF. The whole variable domain, remainder taken from reference TRBV5-1 and TRBJ2-2, is KAGVTQTPRYLIKTRGQQVTLSCSPISGHRSVSWYQQTPGQGLQFLFEYFSETQRNKGNFPGRFSGRQFSNSRSEMNVSTLELGDSALYLCASSFEGLGHTGELFFGEGSRLTVL.

This clonotype was picked up many times. This chain connects TRBV11-2 to TRBJ2-2, with TRBD1 matching over 7 bases. V lost 11 bases, J lost 2 bases, and 14 bases stayed unmatched. Germline CDR1 and CDR2: SGHAT and FQNNGV. The CDR3 length is 16 residues. Here the CDR3 DNA reads TGTGCCGTAGGGTATGGGACAGCTCTTAACACCGGGGAGCTGTTTTTT. Translation gives CAVGYGTALNTGELFF.

This chain uses TRBV20-1 with TRBJ2-7; 11 nucleotides align to TRBD2. V lost 5 bases, J lost 2 bases, and 8 bases stayed unmatched. The germline gives CDR1 DFQATT, CDR2 SNEGSKA (reference sequence). This CDR3 is 15 amino acids long. As DNA, the CDR3 is TGCAGTGCTGGGCCCTTAGCGGGAGGGCCCTACGAGCAGTACTTC. This encodes CSAGPLAGGPYEQYF.